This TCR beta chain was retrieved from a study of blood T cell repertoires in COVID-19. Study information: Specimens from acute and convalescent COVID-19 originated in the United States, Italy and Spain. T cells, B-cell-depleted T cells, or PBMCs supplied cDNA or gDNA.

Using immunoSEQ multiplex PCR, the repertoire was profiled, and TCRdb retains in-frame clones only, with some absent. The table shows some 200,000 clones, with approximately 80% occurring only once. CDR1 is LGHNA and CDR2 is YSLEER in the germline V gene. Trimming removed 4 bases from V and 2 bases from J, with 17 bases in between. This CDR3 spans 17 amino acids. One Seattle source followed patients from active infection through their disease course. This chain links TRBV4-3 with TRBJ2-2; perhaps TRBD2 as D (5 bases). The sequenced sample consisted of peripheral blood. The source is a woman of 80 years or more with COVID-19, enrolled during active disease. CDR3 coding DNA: TGCGCCAGCAGCCCCTCTAATTTAGCGAGTAACACCGGGGAGCTGTTTTTT. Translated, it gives CASSPSNLASNTGELFF.